Below, 23 T cell receptor beta chains from the same sample are listed, as sequenced in a study of blood T cell repertoires in COVID-19. Libraries were prepared by immunoSEQ multiplex PCR; TCRdb keeps only in-frame clonotypes and omits some of them. The sample yields 200,000 to 250,000 clones, over 70% seen once. Material: PBMCs or T cells enriched from blood (not recorded which). Source of these receptors: a woman aged 25 to 39 who had been exposed to COVID-19.

V gene TRBV5-1 combines with J gene TRBJ2-7, with D possibly being TRBD2 (6 bases). The CDR3 has 13 residues. CDR1 is SGHRS and CDR2 is YFSETQ in the germline V gene. V was cut by 6 bases and J by 3 bases, with 13 bases left in between. CDR3 region: CASTPLGGYEQYF. In nucleotides, the CDR3 is TGCGCCAGCACACCTCTGGGGGGCTACGAGCAGTACTTC.

This clone was observed a handful of times. The chain recombines TRBV2 with TRBJ1-1, with D possibly TRBD1 on 5 matching bases. V was clipped by 7 bases and J by 10 bases, with 16 bases between them. The CDR3 spans 12 residues. In germline, CDR1 is SNHLY, CDR2 FYNNEI. In DNA form, the CDR3 reads TGTGCCAGCAAGGCGTTTAGGGGCAGAGCTTTCTTT. The encoded protein is CASKAFRGRAFF.

V usage is TRBV5-1 and J usage is TRBJ2-7; D not resolved. This CDR3 region has 13 residues. V gave up 0 bases and J gave up 5 bases, with 9 bases separating them. Germline lookup yields CDR1 SGHRS and CDR2 YFSETQ. The CDR3 DNA reads TGCGCCAGCAGCTTGGGTGGTGGCCACGAGCAGTACTTC. This codes for CASSLGGGHEQYF.

V usage is TRBV30 and J usage is TRBJ1-4; 8 positions match TRBD1. The CDR3 extends over 14 amino acids. Germline assignment: CDR1 GTSNPN and CDR2 SVGIG (reference sequence). The J segment lost 8 bases and the V segment lost 1 base, leaving 6 bases of the junction unmatched. CDR3 bases: TGTGCCTGGAGTGATCAGGGGGCATGGGAAAAACTGTTTTTT. Translation: CAWSDQGAWEKLFF.

This clone showed up just once. The CDR3 DNA reads TGTGCCAGCAGCCTCGACAGGACAACCACCGGGGAGCTGTTTTTT. It codes for CASSLDRTTTGELFF. The genes are TRBV7-9 and TRBJ2-2; possible D gene TRBD1, 6 bases. The CDR3 has 15 amino acids. CDR1 is SEHNR and CDR2 is FQNEAQ in the germline V gene (reference sequence). V was clipped by 5 bases and J by 4 bases, with 14 bases between them.

The J gene is TRBJ2-2, the V gene TRBV9; 10 bases fit TRBD1. Germline CDR1 is SGDLS and CDR2 is YYNGEE. The CDR3 is 16 residues long. After removal of 3 bases from V and 4 bases from J, the junction contained 6 bases not matched to a gene. The CDR3 DNA reads TGTGCCAGCAGCGCCCGACAGGGGGCGATCACCGGGGAGCTGTTTTTT. Protein product: CASSARQGAITGELFF.

The rearrangement links TRBV10-2 to TRBJ2-1; weak D call: TRBD1 (5 bases). The CDR3 has 14 residues. Trimming shortened V by 7 bases and J by 13 bases, and 23 bases separated the two germline ends. Germline values: CDR1 WSHSY, CDR2 SAAADI. CDR3 DNA sequence: TGCGCCAGCACCGACGGATGGGGCGCAAATGGTCAGTTCTTC. Its protein is CASTDGWGANGQFF.

This clone has just a few counts. The chain couples TRBV7-2 to TRBJ1-6; D is possibly TRBD1 (5 bases). Per the germline V gene, CDR1 is SGHTA and CDR2 is FQGNSA. The CDR3 extends over 15 amino acids. V dropped 2 bases and J dropped 2 bases, with 7 bases sitting between them. CDR3 residues: CASSLRGTYNSPLHF. CDR3 coding DNA: TGTGCCAGCAGCTTAAGGGGAACCTATAATTCACCCCTCCACTTT.

This clone was seen more than once but under ten times. The chain recombines TRBV28 with TRBJ1-2, with 8 bases lining up with TRBD1. V trimming: 3 bases; J trimming: 5 bases; junction bases outside the gene matches: 8. The CDR3 consists of 15 residues. Per the germline V gene, CDR1 is MDHEN and CDR2 is SYDVKM. CDR3 sequence reads: CASSFPQGAGYGYTF. DNA for the CDR3: TGTGCCAGCAGTTTCCCCCAGGGGGCGGGTTATGGCTACACCTTC.

The chain recombines TRBV2 with TRBJ2-2; possible D gene TRBD1, 6 bases. The length of the CDR3 is 14 residues. Germline V gene data show CDR1 as SNHLY and CDR2 as FYNNEI. Trimming removed 7 bases at V and 9 bases at J, with 18 bases between. CDR3 bases: TGTGCCAGCACCTGGACAGACACCGGCCGGGAGCTGTTTTTT. It yields the protein CASTWTDTGRELFF.

The V and J genes are TRBV28 and TRBJ2-5; TRBD1 matches at 9 bases. V trimming: 1 base; J trimming: 3 bases; junction bases outside the gene matches: 15. The CDR3 length is 19 residues. Germline CDR1 and CDR2: MDHEN and SYDVKM. CDR3 coding DNA: TGTGCCAGCAGTTTATACGCCCCCCTCGCGGGACAGGGTAAAGAGACCCAGTACTTC. Its protein is CASSLYAPLAGQGKETQYF.

This chain uses TRBV19 with TRBJ2-5; 13 nucleotides line up with TRBD2. Per germline, CDR1 LNHDA and CDR2 SQIVND (reference sequence). Trimming cost V 4 bases and J 3 bases; bases outside gene matches: 5. The CDR3 is 16 amino acids. The CDR3 loop is CASSSYGTSGKETQYF. CDR3 DNA: TGTGCCAGTAGTAGCTACGGGACTAGCGGGAAAGAGACCCAGTACTTC.

The chain employs TRBV30 and TRBJ1-2; 12 bases align to TRBD1. The CDR3 is made up of 15 amino acids. Germline lookup yields CDR1 GTSNPN and CDR2 SVGIG (reference sequence). V gave up 2 bases and J gave up 8 bases; unmatched junction bases: 9. The DNA of the CDR3 is TGTGCCTGGAGTTTTGGCGGGACAGGGGGCTTGGGCTACACCTTC. This encodes CAWSFGGTGGLGYTF.

The chain combines TRBV18 with TRBJ2-7; unclear D gene. The CDR3 loop spans 16 amino acids. Germline assignment: CDR1 KGHSH and CDR2 LQKENI. Trimming cost V 0 bases and J 3 bases, with 15 bases left between them. CDR3 amino acids: CASSPPASRFNYEQYF. The CDR3 region has the DNA TGTGCCAGCTCACCACCGGCATCTAGGTTCAACTACGAGCAGTACTTC.

This chain uses TRBV28 with TRBJ1-1; D remains ambiguous. The germline V and J ends were trimmed by 3 bases and 0 bases, with 8 bases remaining between them. The CDR3 runs 14 residues. The germline gives CDR1 MDHEN, CDR2 SYDVKM. DNA of the CDR3: TGTGCCAGCAGTTTGCCACTGATGAACACTGAAGCTTTCTTT. Translated, it gives CASSLPLMNTEAFF.

This rearrangement joins TRBV6-2 or TRBV6-3 to TRBJ1-1, with 8 bases aligning to TRBD1. The CDR3 length is 18 residues. The V gene's germline CDR1 is MNHEY and CDR2 SVGEGT. Trimming removed 6 bases from V and 0 bases from J; junction bases left unmatched: 15. Here the CDR3 reads CASSWDRLRADMNTEAFF. The CDR3 DNA is TGTGCCAGCAGCTGGGACAGGCTCAGAGCGGACATGAACACTGAAGCTTTCTTT.

The rearrangement uses TRBV5-1 and TRBJ2-5; TRBD1 matches at 7 bases. Germline V gene sequence: CDR1 SGHRS, CDR2 YFSETQ. With 3 bases clipped from V and 1 base from J, the junction kept 6 bases outside the gene matches. The CDR3 has 15 amino acids. The CDR3 region has the DNA TGCGCCAGCAGCTCCGGGGACAGTTTCCAAGAGACCCAGTACTTC. Translating it yields CASSSGDSFQETQYF.

V usage is TRBV10-3 and J usage is TRBJ1-3; tentatively, D is TRBD1 (5 bases). The V end lost 10 bases, the J end lost 7 bases, and 20 bases lay between the germline ends. This CDR3 is built from 14 residues. Germline CDR1 and CDR2: ENHRY and SYGVKD. CDR3 DNA sequence: TGTGCCACCAGGGATAAGACAGACCTGAACACCATATATTTT. It translates to CATRDKTDLNTIYF.

The genes are TRBV19 and TRBJ1-4; D is unclear. The CDR3 runs 14 residues. Germline-derived CDR1 and CDR2 are LNHDA and SQIVND (reference sequence). V was trimmed by 4 bases and J by 7 bases, leaving 13 bases between them. The CDR3 reads CASSNSVLVEKLFF. DNA of the CDR3: TGTGCCAGTAGTAATAGTGTCCTTGTTGAAAAACTGTTTTTT.

In its sample, this clone was seen a few times. The rearrangement uses TRBV2 and TRBJ1-6; D gene ambiguous. The CDR3 length is 15 residues. CDR1 is SNHLY and CDR2 is FYNNEI in the germline V gene. V was shortened by 5 bases and J by 8 bases, with 16 bases between the two germline ends. CDR3 sequence (DNA): TGTGCCAGCAGTCCAATAGACGGGAATGATTCACCCCTCCACTTT. Its translation: CASSPIDGNDSPLHF.

This chain connects TRBV6-1 to TRBJ2-7; 7 bases are a match to TRBD2. Germline lookup yields CDR1 MNHNS and CDR2 SASEGT. The V gene end was trimmed by 5 bases and the J gene end by 4 bases; junction bases not matched to a gene: 5. The CDR3 is 13 amino acids. The CDR3 DNA reads TGTGCCAGCAGTTCCGCGCGGGGGTACGAGCAGTACTTC. Translation: CASSSARGYEQYF.

This sequence joins TRBV24-1 and TRBJ2-1, with TRBD2 matching 9 bases. The V gene's germline CDR1 is KGHDR and CDR2 SFDVKD. This CDR3 is built from 19 residues. Trimming took 2 bases from V and 8 from J; bases not matched to a gene: 18. This CDR3 is CATSDSQPGLASQFDEQFF. CDR3 nucleotide sequence: TGTGCCACCAGTGATTCCCAACCGGGACTAGCAAGCCAGTTCGATGAGCAGTTCTTC.

The chain employs TRBV6-5 and TRBJ1-1, with D unresolved. CDR1 is MNHEY and CDR2 is SVGAGI in the germline V gene. V shed 3 bases and J shed 1 base, with 12 bases lying between them. This CDR3 is built from 15 residues. CDR3 sequence: CASSYLISRNTEAFF. Here the CDR3 DNA reads TGTGCCAGCAGTTATTTAATTAGCAGGAACACTGAAGCTTTCTTT.